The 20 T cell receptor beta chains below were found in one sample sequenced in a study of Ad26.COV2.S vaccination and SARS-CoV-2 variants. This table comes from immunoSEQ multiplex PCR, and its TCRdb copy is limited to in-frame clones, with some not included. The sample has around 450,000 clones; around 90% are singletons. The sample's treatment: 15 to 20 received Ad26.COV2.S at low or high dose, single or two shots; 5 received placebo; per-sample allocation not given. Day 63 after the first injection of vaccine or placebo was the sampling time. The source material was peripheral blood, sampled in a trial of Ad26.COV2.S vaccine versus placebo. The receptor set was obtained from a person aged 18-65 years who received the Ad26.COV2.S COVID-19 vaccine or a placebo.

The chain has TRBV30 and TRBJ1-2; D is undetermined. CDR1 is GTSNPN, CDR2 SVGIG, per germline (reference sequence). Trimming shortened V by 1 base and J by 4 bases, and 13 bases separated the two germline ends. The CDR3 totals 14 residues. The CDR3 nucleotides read TGTGCCTGGAGTGGAGGCAGGAGACTCTATGGCTACACCTTC. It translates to CAWSGGRRLYGYTF.

The CDR3 loop is CASSPAPHNEQFF. CDR3 sequence (DNA): TGTGCCAGCAGCCCAGCACCCCACAATGAGCAGTTCTTC. This chain connects TRBV5-5 to TRBJ2-1; no firm D call. The germline V and J ends were trimmed by 4 bases and 5 bases, with 10 bases remaining between them. The germline gives CDR1 SGHKS, CDR2 YYEKEE (reference sequence). CDR3 size: 13 residues.

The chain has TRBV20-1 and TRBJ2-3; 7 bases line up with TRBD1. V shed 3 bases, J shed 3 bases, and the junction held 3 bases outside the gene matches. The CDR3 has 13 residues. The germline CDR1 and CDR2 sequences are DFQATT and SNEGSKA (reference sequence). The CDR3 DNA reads TGCAGTGCTAGTCGGGACAGTACAGATACGCAGTATTTT. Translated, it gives CSASRDSTDTQYF.

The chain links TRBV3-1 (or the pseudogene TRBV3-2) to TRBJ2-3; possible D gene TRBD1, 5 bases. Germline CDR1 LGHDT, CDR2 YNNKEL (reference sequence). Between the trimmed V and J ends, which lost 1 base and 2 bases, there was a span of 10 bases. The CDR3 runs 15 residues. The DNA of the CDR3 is TGTGCCAGCAGCCAAGGGGGCAGGGTCACAGATACGCAGTATTTT. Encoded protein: CASSQGGRVTDTQYF.

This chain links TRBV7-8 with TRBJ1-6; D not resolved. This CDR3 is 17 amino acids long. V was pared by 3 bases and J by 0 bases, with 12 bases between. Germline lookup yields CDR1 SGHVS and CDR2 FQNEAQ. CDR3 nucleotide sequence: TGTGCCAGCAGCTTCTCCGGCTCGGGCTCCTATAATTCACCCCTCCACTTT. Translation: CASSFSGSGSYNSPLHF.

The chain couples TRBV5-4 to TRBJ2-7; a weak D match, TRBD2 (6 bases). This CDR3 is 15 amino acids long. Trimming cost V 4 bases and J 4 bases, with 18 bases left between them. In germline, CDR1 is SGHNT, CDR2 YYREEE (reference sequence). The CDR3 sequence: CASSPPGTSIYEQYF. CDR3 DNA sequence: TGTGCCAGCAGCCCGCCCGGGACTTCCATATACGAGCAGTACTTC.

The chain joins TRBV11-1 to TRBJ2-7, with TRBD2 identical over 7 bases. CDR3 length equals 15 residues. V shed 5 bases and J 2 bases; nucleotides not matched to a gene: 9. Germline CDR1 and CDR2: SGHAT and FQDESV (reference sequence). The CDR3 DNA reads TGTGCCAGCAGCCCACCCCGGGGGGAACCCTACGAGCAGTACTTC. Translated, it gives CASSPPRGEPYEQYF.

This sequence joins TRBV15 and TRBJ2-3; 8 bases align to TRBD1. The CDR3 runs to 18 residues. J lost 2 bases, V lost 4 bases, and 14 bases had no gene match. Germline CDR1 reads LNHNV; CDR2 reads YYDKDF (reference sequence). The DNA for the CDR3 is TGTGCCACCAGCACCCCGGGACAGGCAAACCGAGTCACAGATACGCAGTATTTT. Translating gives CATSTPGQANRVTDTQYF. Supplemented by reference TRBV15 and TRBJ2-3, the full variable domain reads DAMVIQNPRYQVTQFGKPVTLSCSQTLNHNVMYWYQQKSSQAPKLLFHYYDKDFNNEADTPDNFQSRRPNTSFCFLDIRSPGLGDTAMYLCATSTPGQANRVTDTQYFGPGTRLTVL.

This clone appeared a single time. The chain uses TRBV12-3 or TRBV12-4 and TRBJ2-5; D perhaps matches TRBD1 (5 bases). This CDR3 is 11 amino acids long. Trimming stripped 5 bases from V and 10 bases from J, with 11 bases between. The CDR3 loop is CASSPDTIQYF. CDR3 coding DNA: TGTGCCAGCAGTCCGGACACAATCCAGTACTTC.

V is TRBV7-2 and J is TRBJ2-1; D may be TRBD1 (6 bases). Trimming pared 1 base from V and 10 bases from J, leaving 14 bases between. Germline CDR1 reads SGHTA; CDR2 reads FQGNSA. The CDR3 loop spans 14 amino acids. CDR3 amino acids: CASSLGVGQGEQFF. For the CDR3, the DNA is TGTGCCAGCAGCTTAGGGGTGGGGCAGGGGGAGCAGTTCTTC.

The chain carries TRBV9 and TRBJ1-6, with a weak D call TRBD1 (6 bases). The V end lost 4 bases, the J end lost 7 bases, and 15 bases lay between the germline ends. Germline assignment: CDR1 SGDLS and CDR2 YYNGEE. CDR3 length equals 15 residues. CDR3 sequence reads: CASSLLDTGNSPLHF. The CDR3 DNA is TGTGCCAGCAGCCTATTGGACACAGGGAATTCACCCCTCCACTTT.

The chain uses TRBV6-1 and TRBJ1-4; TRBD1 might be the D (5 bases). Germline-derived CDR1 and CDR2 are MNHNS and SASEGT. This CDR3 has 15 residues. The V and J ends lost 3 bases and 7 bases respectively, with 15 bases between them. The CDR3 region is CASSDKFGGFEKLFF. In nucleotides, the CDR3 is TGTGCCAGCAGTGATAAATTCGGGGGGTTTGAAAAACTGTTTTTT.

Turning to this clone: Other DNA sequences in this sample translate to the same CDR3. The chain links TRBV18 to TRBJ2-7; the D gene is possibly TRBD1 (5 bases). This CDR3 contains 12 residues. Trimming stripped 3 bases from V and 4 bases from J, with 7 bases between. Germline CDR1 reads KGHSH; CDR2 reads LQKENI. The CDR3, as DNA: TGTGCCAGCTCACCGACAGTGTACGAGCAGTACTTC. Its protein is CASSPTVYEQYF.

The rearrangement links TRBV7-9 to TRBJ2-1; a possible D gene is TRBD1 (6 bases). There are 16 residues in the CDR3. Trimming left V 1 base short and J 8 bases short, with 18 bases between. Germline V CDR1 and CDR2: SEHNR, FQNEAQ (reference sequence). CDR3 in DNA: TGTGCCAGCAGCTTAGAGGGGGTCACCCTGGGCGATGAGCAGTTCTTC. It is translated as CASSLEGVTLGDEQFF.

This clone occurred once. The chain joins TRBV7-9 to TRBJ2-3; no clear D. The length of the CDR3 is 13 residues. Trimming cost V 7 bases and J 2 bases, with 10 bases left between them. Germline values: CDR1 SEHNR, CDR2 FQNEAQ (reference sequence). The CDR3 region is CASTQMNTDTQYF. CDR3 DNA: TGTGCCAGCACGCAGATGAACACAGATACGCAGTATTTT.

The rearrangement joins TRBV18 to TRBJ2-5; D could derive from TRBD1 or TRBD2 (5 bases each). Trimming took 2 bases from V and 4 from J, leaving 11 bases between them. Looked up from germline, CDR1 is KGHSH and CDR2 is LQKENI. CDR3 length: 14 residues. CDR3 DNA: TGTGCCAGCTCACCAGGGGCAGGAGGAGAGACCCAGTACTTC. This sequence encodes CASSPGAGGETQYF.

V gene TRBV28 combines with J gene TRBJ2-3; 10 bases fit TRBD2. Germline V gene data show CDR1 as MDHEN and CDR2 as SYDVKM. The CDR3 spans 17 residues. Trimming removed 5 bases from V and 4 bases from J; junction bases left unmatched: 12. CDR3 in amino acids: CASSPSWASGSADTQYF. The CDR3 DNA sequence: TGTGCCAGCAGTCCAAGTTGGGCTAGCGGGAGCGCAGATACGCAGTATTTT. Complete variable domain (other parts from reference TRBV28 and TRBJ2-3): DVKVTQSSRYLVKRTGEKVFLECVQDMDHENMFWYRQDPGLGLRLIYFSYDVKMKEKGDIPEGYSVSREKKERFSLILESASTNQTSMYLCASSPSWASGSADTQYFGPGTRLTVL.

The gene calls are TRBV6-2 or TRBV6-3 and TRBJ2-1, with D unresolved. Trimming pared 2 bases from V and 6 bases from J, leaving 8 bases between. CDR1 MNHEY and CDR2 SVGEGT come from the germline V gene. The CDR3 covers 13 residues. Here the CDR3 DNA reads TGTGCCAGCAGTTACGGCGATATCAATGAGCAGTTCTTC. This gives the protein CASSYGDINEQFF.

CDR3 loop: CASSLWTGVTGELFF. In nucleotides, the CDR3 is TGTGCCAGCAGCCTATGGACAGGGGTTACCGGGGAGCTGTTTTTT. The gene calls are TRBV6-2 or TRBV6-3 and TRBJ2-2, with 9 bases identical to TRBD1. J gave up 5 bases and V 6 bases, and 7 bases lay outside the gene matches. Germline assignment: CDR1 MNHEY and CDR2 SVGEGT. This CDR3 comprises 15 residues.

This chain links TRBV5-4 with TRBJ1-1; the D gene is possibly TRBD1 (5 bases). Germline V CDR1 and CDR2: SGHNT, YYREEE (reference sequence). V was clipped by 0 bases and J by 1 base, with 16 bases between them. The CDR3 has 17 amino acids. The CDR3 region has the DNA TGTGCCAGCAGCTTGGGTCCAAGTCTGAGGGGGAACACTGAAGCTTTCTTT. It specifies CASSLGPSLRGNTEAFF.